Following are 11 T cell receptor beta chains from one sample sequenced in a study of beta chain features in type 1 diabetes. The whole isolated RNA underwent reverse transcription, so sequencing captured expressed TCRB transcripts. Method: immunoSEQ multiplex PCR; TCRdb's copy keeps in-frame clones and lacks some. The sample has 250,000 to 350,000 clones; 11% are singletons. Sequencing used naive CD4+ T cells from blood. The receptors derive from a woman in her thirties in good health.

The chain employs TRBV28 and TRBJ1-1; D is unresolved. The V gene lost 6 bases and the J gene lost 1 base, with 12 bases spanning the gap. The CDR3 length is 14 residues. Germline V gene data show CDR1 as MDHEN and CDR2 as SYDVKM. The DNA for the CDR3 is TGTGCCAGCAGGTTCAGTGATCAGAACACTGAAGCTTTCTTT. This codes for CASRFSDQNTEAFF.

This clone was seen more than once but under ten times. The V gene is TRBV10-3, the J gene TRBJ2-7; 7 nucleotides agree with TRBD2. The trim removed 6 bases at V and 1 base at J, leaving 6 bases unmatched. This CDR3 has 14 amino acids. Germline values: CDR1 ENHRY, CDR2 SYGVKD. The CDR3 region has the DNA TGTGCCATCAGCGGGACTACCCAATCCTACGAGCAGTACTTC. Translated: CAISGTTQSYEQYF.

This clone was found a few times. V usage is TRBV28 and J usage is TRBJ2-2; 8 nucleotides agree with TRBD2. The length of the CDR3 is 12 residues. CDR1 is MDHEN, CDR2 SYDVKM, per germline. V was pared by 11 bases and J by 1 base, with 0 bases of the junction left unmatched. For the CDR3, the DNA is TGTGCCGCGGGAGGGAACACCGGGGAGCTGTTTTTT. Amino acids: CAAGGNTGELFF.

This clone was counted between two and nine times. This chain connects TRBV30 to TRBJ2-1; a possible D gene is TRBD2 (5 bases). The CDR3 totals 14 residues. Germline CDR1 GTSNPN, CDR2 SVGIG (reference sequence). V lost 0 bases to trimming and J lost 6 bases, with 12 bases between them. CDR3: CAWSVDAGSNEQFF. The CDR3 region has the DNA TGTGCCTGGAGTGTGGACGCTGGGAGCAATGAGCAGTTCTTC.

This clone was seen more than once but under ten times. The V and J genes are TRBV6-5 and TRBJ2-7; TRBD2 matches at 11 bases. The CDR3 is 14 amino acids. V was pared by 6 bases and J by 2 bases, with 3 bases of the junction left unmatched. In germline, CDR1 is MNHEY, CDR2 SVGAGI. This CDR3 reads CASSHSGRAYEQYF. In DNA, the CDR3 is TGTGCCAGCAGCCATAGCGGGAGGGCCTACGAGCAGTACTTC.

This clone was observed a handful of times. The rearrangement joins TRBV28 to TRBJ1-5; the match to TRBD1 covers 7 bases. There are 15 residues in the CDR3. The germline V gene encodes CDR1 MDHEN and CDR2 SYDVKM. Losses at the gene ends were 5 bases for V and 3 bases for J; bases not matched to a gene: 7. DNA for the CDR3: TGTGCCAGCAGTATTACAGGGGTTTTCAATCAGCCCCAGCATTTT. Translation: CASSITGVFNQPQHF. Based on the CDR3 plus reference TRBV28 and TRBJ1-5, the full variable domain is DVKVTQSSRYLVKRTGEKVFLECVQDMDHENMFWYRQDPGLGLRLIYFSYDVKMKEKGDIPEGYSVSREKKERFSLILESASTNQTSMYLCASSITGVFNQPQHFGDGTRLSIL.

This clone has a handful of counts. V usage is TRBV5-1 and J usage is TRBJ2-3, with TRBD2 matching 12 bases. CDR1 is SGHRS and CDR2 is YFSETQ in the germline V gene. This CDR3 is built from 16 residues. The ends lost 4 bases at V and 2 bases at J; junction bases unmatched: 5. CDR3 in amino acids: CASSQGTSGPTDTQYF. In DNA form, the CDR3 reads TGCGCCAGCAGCCAAGGGACTAGCGGGCCCACAGATACGCAGTATTTT.

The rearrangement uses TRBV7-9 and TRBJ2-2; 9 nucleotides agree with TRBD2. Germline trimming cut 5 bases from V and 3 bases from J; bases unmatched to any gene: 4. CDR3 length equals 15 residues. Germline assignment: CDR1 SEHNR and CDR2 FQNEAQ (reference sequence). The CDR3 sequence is CASSAAGGHTGELFF. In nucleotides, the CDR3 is TGTGCCAGCAGCGCCGCGGGAGGGCACACCGGGGAGCTGTTTTTT.

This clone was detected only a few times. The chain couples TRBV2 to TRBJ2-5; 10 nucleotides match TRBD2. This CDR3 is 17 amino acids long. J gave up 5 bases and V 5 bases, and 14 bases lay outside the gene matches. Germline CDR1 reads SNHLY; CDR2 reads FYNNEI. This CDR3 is CASSPLAGEAVGETQYF. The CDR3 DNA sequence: TGTGCCAGCAGTCCTCTAGCGGGAGAGGCCGTTGGGGAGACCCAGTACTTC.

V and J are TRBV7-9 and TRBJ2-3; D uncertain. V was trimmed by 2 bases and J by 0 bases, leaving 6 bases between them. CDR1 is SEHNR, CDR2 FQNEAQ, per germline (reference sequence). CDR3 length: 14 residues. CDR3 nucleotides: TGTGCCAGCAGCTTAATCGGGAGCACAGATACGCAGTATTTT. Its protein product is CASSLIGSTDTQYF.

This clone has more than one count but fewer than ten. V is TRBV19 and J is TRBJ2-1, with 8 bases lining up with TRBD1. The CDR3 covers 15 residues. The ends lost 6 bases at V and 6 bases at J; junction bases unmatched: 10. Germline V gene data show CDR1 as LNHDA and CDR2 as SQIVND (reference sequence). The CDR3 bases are TGTGCCAGTAGCCCAGGGGGCGCAGGGGTCAATGAGCAGTTCTTC. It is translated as CASSPGGAGVNEQFF.